The sequence of this T cell receptor (beta chain) was determined in a study of identical twins. Regarding the study as a whole: These conclusions were based on statistical analysis (cross-sectional, not following the same donors).

CDR3 size: 15 residues. The trim removed 5 bases at V and 6 bases at J, leaving 10 bases unmatched. In germline, CDR1 is MDHEN, CDR2 SYDVKM. Each cDNA held unique molecular identifiers, and template switching gave it a universal primer site. TCRdb reanalysed the 5' RACE reads using MiXCR and keeps one entry per CDR3 protein. The sample lists about 900,000 distinct CDR3 sequences; 12% were seen once. About this clonotype: What it binds is unknown.

These sequences were also reported in another study, on yellow fever vaccine responses in identical twins.

Sequencing input: PBMCs. The receptor comes from a woman aged 18-29 years in good health. The chain uses TRBV28 and TRBJ1-2; 9 positions match TRBD1. The CDR3 loop reads CASSLTPGQGNGYTF. The CDR3 DNA sequence: TGTGCCAGCAGTCTAACCCCGGGACAGGGAAATGGCTACACCTTC.